These 21 T cell receptor beta chains were sequenced from one sample in a study of T cell responses to AZD1222 COVID-19 vaccine (dated by TCRdb to the early 2020s). To prepare the library, the immunoSEQ multiplex PCR assay was applied. TCRdb limited this immuneACCESS table to in-frame rearrangements with V and J called. A share of clones is missing; checked studies link under half to unresolved V genes, and the rest is unexplained. The sample profile shows around 150,000 clones; about 95% of them were found once. Of the sample, about 1.3% falls within the top ten clones. The time point label, read with the paper, signifies: baseline before first vaccination. This specimen was peripheral blood, taken on day 0 of AZD1222 vaccination. The receptors here all came from an adult in good health.

The gene calls are TRBV28 and TRBJ1-1; D remains ambiguous. Germline-derived CDR1 and CDR2 are MDHEN and SYDVKM. V lost 8 bases and J lost 3, with 10 bases in between. The CDR3 sequence is 12 residues long. In nucleotides, the CDR3 is TGTGCCAGCGTCGAAGGACACACTGAAGCTTTCTTT. Its protein is CASVEGHTEAFF.

The CDR3: CASSSTGGPGNTIYF. The CDR3 nucleotides read TGTGCCAGCAGCTCGACCGGGGGGCCGGGAAACACCATATATTTT. The genes are TRBV3-1 (or the pseudogene TRBV3-2) and TRBJ1-3; D possibly corresponds to TRBD1 (6 bases). From germline, CDR1 is LGHDT and CDR2 YNNKEL (reference sequence). V lost 5 bases and J 4 bases, leaving 15 bases between the germline ends. The length of the CDR3 is 15 residues.

CDR3 sequence (DNA): TGCGCCAGCAGCTTGGCCGGAGGAAATACGCAGTATTTT. Amino acids: CASSLAGGNTQYF. The chain joins TRBV5-1 to TRBJ2-3; D may be TRBD2 (5 bases). The CDR3 consists of 13 residues. Trimming cost V 0 bases and J 7 bases, with 9 bases left between them. CDR1 is SGHRS, CDR2 YFSETQ, per germline.

The V call is TRBV7-6, the J call TRBJ2-2; TRBD2 matches 14 bases. This CDR3 region has 17 residues. J lost 7 bases, V lost 4 bases, and 8 bases had no gene match. CDR1 SGHVS and CDR2 FNYEAQ come from the germline V gene. Here the CDR3 DNA reads TGTGCCAGCAGCTCTAGACTAGCGGGAGGGCCGGTCGGGGAGCTGTTTTTT. This encodes CASSSRLAGGPVGELFF.

The chain employs TRBV6-5 and TRBJ1-1; maybe TRBD1 (5 bases). This CDR3 comprises 15 residues. Germline V gene lookup returns CDR1 MNHEY and CDR2 SVGAGI. V lost 7 bases to trimming and J lost 1 base, with 16 bases between them. DNA of the CDR3: TGTGCCAGCACCTCAAACGGGGGGTGGAACACTGAAGCTTTCTTT. It encodes CASTSNGGWNTEAFF.

The J gene is TRBJ1-5, the V gene TRBV6-5, with D maybe TRBD1 (6 bases). The CDR3 consists of 15 residues. Per germline, CDR1 MNHEY and CDR2 SVGAGI. The V end was cut by 2 bases, the J end by 7 bases, with 15 bases between. The CDR3 region is CASSYSRTVGQPQHF. The CDR3 DNA reads TGTGCCAGCAGTTACAGTAGGACAGTTGGGCAGCCCCAGCATTTT.

This chain connects TRBV5-1 to TRBJ1-2, with D unclear. Germline assignment: CDR1 SGHRS and CDR2 YFSETQ. V lost 4 bases, J lost 8 bases, and 18 bases lay in between. CDR3 size: 14 residues. CDR3 amino acids: CASSPDLVARGYTF. In DNA, the CDR3 is TGCGCCAGCAGCCCCGATCTGGTGGCTCGGGGCTACACCTTC.

The rearrangement links TRBV9 to TRBJ2-1, with 9 bases matching TRBD2. The V gene end was trimmed by 4 bases and the J gene end by 0 bases; junction bases not matched to a gene: 2. Germline V CDR1 and CDR2: SGDLS, YYNGEE. CDR3 size: 15 residues. The CDR3 DNA reads TGTGCCAGCAGCTTACTAGCGGGCTCCTACAATGAGCAGTTCTTC. It specifies CASSLLAGSYNEQFF. Filled out from reference TRBV9 and TRBJ2-1, the complete variable domain reads DSGVTQTPKHLITATGQRVTLRCSPRSGDLSVYWYQQSLDQGLQFLIQYYNGEERAKGNILERFSAQQFPDLHSELNLSSLELGDSALYFCASSLLAGSYNEQFFGPGTRLTVL.

The J gene is TRBJ1-5, the V gene TRBV6-5; no definite D call. Germline CDR1 is MNHEY and CDR2 is SVGAGI. Deletions cut 4 bases from V and 2 bases from J, with 6 bases between. The CDR3 totals 13 residues. The CDR3 reads CASSLDGNQPQHF. The CDR3 DNA reads as TGTGCCAGCAGTTTGGATGGCAATCAGCCCCAGCATTTT.

The chain recombines TRBV6-5 with TRBJ1-3, with D uncertain. The germline CDR1 and CDR2 sequences are MNHEY and SVGAGI. V was clipped by 6 bases and J by 0 bases, with 6 bases between them. The CDR3 spans 13 residues. The CDR3 region is CASSMSSGNTIYF. In DNA form, the CDR3 reads TGTGCCAGCAGCATGAGCTCTGGAAACACCATATATTTT.

There are a few counts of this clone. At the DNA level, this CDR3 is encoded by other sequences in the same sample as well. The chain recombines TRBV5-1 with TRBJ1-1; 10 bases are a match to TRBD1. The CDR3 sequence is 13 residues long. CDR1 is SGHRS, CDR2 YFSETQ, per germline. V was pared by 4 bases and J by 4 bases, with 1 base of the junction left unmatched. The CDR3 bases are TGCGCCAGCAGCAGGACAGGGGGCACTGAAGCTTTCTTT. Translated: CASSRTGGTEAFF.

The chain has TRBV19 and TRBJ2-3; 12 bases are shared with TRBD2. Germline-derived CDR1 and CDR2 are LNHDA and SQIVND (reference sequence). Trimming removed 5 bases from V and 7 bases from J; junction bases left unmatched: 13. This CDR3 spans 17 amino acids. For the CDR3, the DNA is TGTGCCAGTAGTCTACCCAAGACTAGCGGGAGTCGAAATACGCAGTATTTT. Residues: CASSLPKTSGSRNTQYF.

The CDR3 is CASSYGGASGRRVMTYEQYV. In nucleotides, the CDR3 is TGTGCCAGCAGCTACGGGGGGGCTAGCGGGAGAAGAGTGATGACCTACGAGCAGTACGTC. The chain is built from TRBV27 and TRBJ2-7, with 10 bases fitting TRBD2. The CDR3 has 20 amino acids. V trimming: 6 bases; J trimming: 2 bases; junction bases outside the gene matches: 22. Per germline, CDR1 MNHEY and CDR2 SMNVEV (reference sequence).

V is TRBV12-3 or TRBV12-4 and J is TRBJ1-5; D gene uncertain. The CDR3 is made up of 13 amino acids. The V end lost 1 base, the J end lost 5 bases, and 6 bases lay between the germline ends. The CDR3 loop is CASSLGGDQPQHF. DNA for the CDR3: TGTGCCAGCAGTTTAGGTGGCGATCAGCCCCAGCATTTT.

The chain carries TRBV19 and TRBJ1-2; no firm D call. The CDR3 is made up of 15 amino acids. The V gene lost 0 bases and the J gene lost 4 bases, with 12 bases spanning the gap. Germline loops: CDR1 LNHDA, CDR2 SQIVND (reference sequence). The CDR3 region is CASSIDRVGPYGYTF. The CDR3 nucleotides are TGTGCCAGTAGTATAGATCGCGTAGGGCCCTATGGCTACACCTTC.

This rearrangement joins TRBV7-9 to TRBJ1-2; D gene unclear. The germline V gene encodes CDR1 SEHNR and CDR2 FQNEAQ (reference sequence). This CDR3 spans 13 amino acids. Trimming took off 5 bases at V and 4 bases at J, with 11 bases between the two ends. CDR3 protein: CASSPSGRYGYTF. DNA for the CDR3: TGTGCCAGCAGCCCTAGCGGCCGCTATGGCTACACCTTC.

The V gene is TRBV10-1, the J gene TRBJ1-1; the D gene is possibly TRBD1 (5 bases). This CDR3 is 13 amino acids long. V was trimmed by 8 bases and J by 2 bases, leaving 12 bases between them. Per germline, CDR1 WNHNN and CDR2 SYGVQD (reference sequence). The CDR3 reads CASQGRHNTEAFF. Here the CDR3 DNA reads TGCGCCAGCCAGGGACGGCATAACACTGAAGCTTTCTTT.

The chain uses TRBV4-1 and TRBJ1-2; D uncertain. V was cut by 4 bases and J by 9 bases, with 18 bases left in between. The CDR3 totals 14 residues. Germline loops: CDR1 MGHRA, CDR2 YSYEKL. The CDR3 DNA sequence: TGCGCCAGCAGCCCCTCAGTAGTTAGGCCGAGCTACACCTTC. It specifies CASSPSVVRPSYTF.

The chain joins TRBV5-6 to TRBJ1-2; 7 positions agree with TRBD1. J lost 2 bases, V lost 5 bases, and 3 bases had no gene match. Looked up from germline, CDR1 is SGHDT and CDR2 is YYEEEE. The CDR3 extends over 13 amino acids. This chain's CDR3 is CASRMTGNYGYTF. DNA of the CDR3: TGTGCCAGCAGGATGACAGGGAACTATGGCTACACCTTC.

The CDR3: CASSSPTSGRSRETQYF. The CDR3 DNA reads as TGTGCCAGCAGTTCTCCGACTAGCGGGAGGTCTCGGGAGACCCAGTACTTC. This rearrangement joins TRBV28 to TRBJ2-5, with 13 bases aligning to TRBD2. Germline V gene lookup returns CDR1 MDHEN and CDR2 SYDVKM. This CDR3 has 17 amino acids. Losses at the gene ends were 4 bases for V and 5 bases for J; bases not matched to a gene: 10.

CDR3 protein: CASSLGQGVGAFF. As DNA, the CDR3 is TGTGCCAGCAGTTTGGGTCAGGGGGTCGGAGCTTTCTTT. The chain uses TRBV12-3 or TRBV12-4 and TRBJ1-1; 7 positions match TRBD1. V shed 3 bases, J shed 10 bases, and the junction held 8 bases outside the gene matches. The CDR3 loop spans 13 amino acids.